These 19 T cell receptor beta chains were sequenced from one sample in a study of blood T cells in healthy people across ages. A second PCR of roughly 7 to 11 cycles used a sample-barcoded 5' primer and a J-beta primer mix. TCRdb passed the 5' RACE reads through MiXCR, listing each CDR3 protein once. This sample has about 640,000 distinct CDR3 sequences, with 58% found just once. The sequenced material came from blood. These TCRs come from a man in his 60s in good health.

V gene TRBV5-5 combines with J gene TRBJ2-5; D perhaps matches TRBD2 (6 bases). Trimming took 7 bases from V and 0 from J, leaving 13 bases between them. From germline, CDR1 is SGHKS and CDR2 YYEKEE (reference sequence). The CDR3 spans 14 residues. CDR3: CASGWRVYQETQYF. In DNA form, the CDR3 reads TGTGCCAGCGGGTGGAGGGTCTACCAAGAGACCCAGTACTTC.

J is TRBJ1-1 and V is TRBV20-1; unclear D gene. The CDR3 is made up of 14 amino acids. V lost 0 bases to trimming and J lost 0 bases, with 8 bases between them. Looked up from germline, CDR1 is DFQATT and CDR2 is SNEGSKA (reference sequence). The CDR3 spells CSARDEGVNTEAFF. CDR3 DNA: TGCAGTGCTAGAGATGAGGGCGTGAACACTGAAGCTTTCTTT.

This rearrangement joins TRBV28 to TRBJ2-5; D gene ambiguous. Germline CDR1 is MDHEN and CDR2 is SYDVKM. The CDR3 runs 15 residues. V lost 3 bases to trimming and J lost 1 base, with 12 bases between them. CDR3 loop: CASSFYGGPQETQYF. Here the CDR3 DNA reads TGTGCCAGCAGTTTCTACGGTGGCCCCCAAGAGACCCAGTACTTC. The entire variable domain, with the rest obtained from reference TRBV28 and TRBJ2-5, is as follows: DVKVTQSSRYLVKRTGEKVFLECVQDMDHENMFWYRQDPGLGLRLIYFSYDVKMKEKGDIPEGYSVSREKKERFSLILESASTNQTSMYLCASSFYGGPQETQYFGPGTRLLVL.

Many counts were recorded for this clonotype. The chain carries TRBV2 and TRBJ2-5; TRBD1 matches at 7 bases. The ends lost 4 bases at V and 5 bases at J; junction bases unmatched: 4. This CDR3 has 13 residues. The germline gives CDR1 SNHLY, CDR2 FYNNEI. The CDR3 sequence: CASSAGGRETQYF. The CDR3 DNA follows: TGTGCCAGCAGTGCAGGGGGTAGGGAGACCCAGTACTTC.

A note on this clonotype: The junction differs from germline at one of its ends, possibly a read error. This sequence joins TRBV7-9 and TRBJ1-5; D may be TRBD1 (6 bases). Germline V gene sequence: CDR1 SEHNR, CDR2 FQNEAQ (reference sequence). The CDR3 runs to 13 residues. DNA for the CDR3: TGCGCCAGCAGTGCGGGGACAAATCAGCCCCAGCATTTT. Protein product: CASSAGTNQPQHF.

CDR3 in amino acids: CASSPYRASSYNEQFF. CDR3 nucleotide sequence: TGCGCCAGCAGCCCCTACAGGGCTAGCTCCTACAATGAGCAGTTCTTC. The V and J genes are TRBV5-1 and TRBJ2-1; perhaps TRBD1 as D (6 bases). CDR3 length: 16 amino acids. The germline V gene has CDR1 SGHRS and CDR2 YFSETQ. Trimming took 4 bases from V and 0 from J, leaving 14 bases between them.

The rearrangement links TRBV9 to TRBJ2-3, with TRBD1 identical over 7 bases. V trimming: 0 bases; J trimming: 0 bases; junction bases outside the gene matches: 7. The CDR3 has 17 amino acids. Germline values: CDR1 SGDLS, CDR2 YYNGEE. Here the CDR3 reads CASSVAPGTASTDTQYF. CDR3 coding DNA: TGTGCCAGCAGCGTAGCACCCGGGACAGCTAGCACAGATACGCAGTATTTT.

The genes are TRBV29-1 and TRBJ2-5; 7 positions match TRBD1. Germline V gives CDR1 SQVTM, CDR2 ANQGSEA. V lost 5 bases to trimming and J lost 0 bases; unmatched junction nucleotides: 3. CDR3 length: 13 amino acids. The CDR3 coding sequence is TGCAGCGTTTACAGGGGCGACCAAGAGACCCAGTACTTC. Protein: CSVYRGDQETQYF. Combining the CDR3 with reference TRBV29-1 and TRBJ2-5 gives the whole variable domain SAVISQKPSRDICQRGTSLTIQCQVDSQVTMMFWYRQQPGQSLTLIATANQGSEATYESGFVIDKFPISRPNLTFSTLTVSNMSPEDSSIYLCSVYRGDQETQYFGPGTRLLVL.

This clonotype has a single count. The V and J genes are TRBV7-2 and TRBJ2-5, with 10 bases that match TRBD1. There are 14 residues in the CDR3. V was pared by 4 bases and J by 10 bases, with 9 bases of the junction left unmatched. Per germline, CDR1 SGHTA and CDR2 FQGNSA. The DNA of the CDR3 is TGTGCCAGCAGCTCGATAGGGACAGGGGTGATCCAGTACTTC. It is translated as CASSSIGTGVIQYF.

The chain's CDR3 is CASSLFHMNTEAFF. CDR3 sequence (DNA): TGCGCCAGCAGCTTGTTTCACATGAACACTGAAGCTTTCTTT. The V call is TRBV5-1, the J call TRBJ1-1; no reliable D call. Germline CDR1 reads SGHRS; CDR2 reads YFSETQ. Trimming left V 1 base short and J 0 bases short, with 7 bases between. The CDR3 totals 14 residues.

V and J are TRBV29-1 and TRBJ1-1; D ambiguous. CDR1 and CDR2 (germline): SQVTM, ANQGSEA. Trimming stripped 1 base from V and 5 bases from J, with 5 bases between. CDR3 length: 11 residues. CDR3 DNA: TGCAGCGTTGAAGTTACAACTGAAGCTTTCTTT. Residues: CSVEVTTEAFF.

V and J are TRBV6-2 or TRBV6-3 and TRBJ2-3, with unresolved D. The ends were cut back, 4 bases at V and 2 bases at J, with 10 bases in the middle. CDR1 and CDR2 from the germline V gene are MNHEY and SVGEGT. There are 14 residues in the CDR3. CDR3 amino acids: CASSFPDVTDTQYF. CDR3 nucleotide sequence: TGTGCCAGCAGTTTCCCCGACGTCACAGATACGCAGTATTTT.

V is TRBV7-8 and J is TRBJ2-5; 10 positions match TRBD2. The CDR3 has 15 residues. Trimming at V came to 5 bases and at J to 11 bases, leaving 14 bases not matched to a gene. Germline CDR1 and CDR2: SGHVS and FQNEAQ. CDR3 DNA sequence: TGTGCCAGCAGCCTCTTAGCGGGGGGACCTTCGGGGCAGTACTTC. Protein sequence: CASSLLAGGPSGQYF.

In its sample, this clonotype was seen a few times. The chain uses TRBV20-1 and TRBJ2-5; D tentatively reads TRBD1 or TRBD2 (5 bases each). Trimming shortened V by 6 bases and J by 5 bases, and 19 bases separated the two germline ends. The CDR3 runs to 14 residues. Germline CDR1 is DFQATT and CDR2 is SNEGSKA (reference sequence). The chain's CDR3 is CSAPRDGFGETQYF. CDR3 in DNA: TGCAGTGCACCCAGGGACGGCTTCGGGGAGACCCAGTACTTC.

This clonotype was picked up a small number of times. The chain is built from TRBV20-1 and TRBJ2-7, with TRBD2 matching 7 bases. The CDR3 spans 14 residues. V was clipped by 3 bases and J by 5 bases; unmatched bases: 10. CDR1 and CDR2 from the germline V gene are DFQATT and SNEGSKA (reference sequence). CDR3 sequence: CSARPSGGFNEQYF. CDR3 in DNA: TGCAGTGCTAGGCCATCGGGGGGATTCAACGAGCAGTACTTC.

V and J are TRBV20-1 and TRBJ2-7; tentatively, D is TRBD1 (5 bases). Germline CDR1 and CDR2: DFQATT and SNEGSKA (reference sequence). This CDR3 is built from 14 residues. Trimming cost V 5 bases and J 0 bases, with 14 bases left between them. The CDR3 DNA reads TGCAGTGCTGGAGTCGGACACCGCTCCTACGAGCAGTACTTC. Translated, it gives CSAGVGHRSYEQYF.

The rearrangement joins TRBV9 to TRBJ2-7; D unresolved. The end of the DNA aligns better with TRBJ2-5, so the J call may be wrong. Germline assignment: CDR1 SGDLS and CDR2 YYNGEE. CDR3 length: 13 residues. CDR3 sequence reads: CASSSRVLETQYF. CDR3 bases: TGTGCCAGCAGCTCTCGGGTCTTGGAGACCCAGTACTTC.

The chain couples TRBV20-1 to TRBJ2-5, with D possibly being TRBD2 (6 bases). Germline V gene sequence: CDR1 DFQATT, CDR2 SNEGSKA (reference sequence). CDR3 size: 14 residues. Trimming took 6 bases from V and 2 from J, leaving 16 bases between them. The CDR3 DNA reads TGCAGTGCGGGACTGTCCGGCCGGCAAGAGACCCAGTACTTC. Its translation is CSAGLSGRQETQYF.

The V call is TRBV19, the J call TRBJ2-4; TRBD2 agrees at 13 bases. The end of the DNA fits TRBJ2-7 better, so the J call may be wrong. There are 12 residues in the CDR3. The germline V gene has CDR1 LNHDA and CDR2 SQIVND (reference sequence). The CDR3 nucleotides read TGTGCCACGGGACTAGCGGGGAACGAGCAGTACTTC. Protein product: CATGLAGNEQYF.